Here is one T cell receptor beta chain with its context. Its antigen has not been determined. Within one base of it there is no much larger clone, and no base qualities were kept. The High Capacity cDNA Reverse Transcription Kit was used to reverse transcribe all of the isolated RNA, meaning that expressed TCRB transcripts were what got sequenced. Deep immunoSEQ sequencing was applied to naive, central memory and regulatory T cell samples, giving an average of around 4 million total reads per sample. After sorted cells were lysed in RLT buffer, RNA was extracted with DNase-treated RNeasy Micro or Mini kits, with the choice depending on cell number. To prevent cross-contamination, each cell subset was processed individually, whereas patient and healthy donor samples were processed jointly. Using the immunoSEQ multiplex PCR, TCRB sequences were amplified from cDNA into 87-bp fragments spanning the CDR3 region. Sequencing of the amplicons was done on the Illumina HiSeq platform. The published analysis was carried out like this. Synthetic template baselines were used to correct PCR bias computationally, reads within Hamming distance 2 were collapsed, and singletons that could not be merged were discarded. Reads were aligned to IMGT to assign V, D and J genes, CDR3 length, and insertions or deletions at six rearrangement sites. Within each subset, clonotype counts were normalized to the number of sorted cells before true diversity and Gini coefficients were calculated with the tcR R package. The overlap coefficient, calculated on TCRB nucleotide sequences, was used to quantify repertoire sharing. As a proxy for the pre-selection repertoire, out-of-frame TCRB sequences from naive cells were analyzed. TCRdb's version of the immuneACCESS table is confined to in-frame rearrangements and falls short of the full clone set. An unresolved V gene accounts for under half of the shortfall where checked; the remainder is of unknown origin. The DNA gave D and trimming, while V, J and clone size come from that table. The sample table holds roughly 330,000 clones, of which 11% were seen once. 0.015% of the sample is in the top ten clones.

Each donor gave one peripheral blood draw, roughly 120 mL on average, collected into heparinised tubes. A BD FACSAria II and a panel including CD45RO, CCR7, CD25, CD127, CD95 and CD27 were used to sort naive, central memory, regulatory and stem cell-like memory CD4+ T cells. Purity was above 95% for every sorted population. Right away, PBMCs were isolated by Lymphoprep density gradient centrifugation and were stained directly, with no culture step. So that batch effects would be minimized, each experiment stained and sorted samples in pairs, pairing one healthy donor with one patient. CDR1 and CDR2 are read off the germline V gene as MNHEY and SVGAGI. The germline V and J ends show losses of 2 bases and 4 bases respectively, and no gene match explains 4 bases of the junction. The CDR3 covers 15 residues, taking in both the cysteine and the phenylalanine. The entry retains the CDR3 DNA only, 45 bases that are in frame from base 1.

The entry originates in a study of beta chain features in type 1 diabetes (dated by TCRdb to the late 2010s). For the study in its entirety: Mean age, gender distribution, total cell number and subset yield did not differ between patients and healthy donors. A total of about 99,000,000 sorted cells were examined across all samples, and RNA yield correlated strongly with the number of cells per subset. In the study, recently diagnosed type 1 diabetes patients and matched healthy donors were compared on the TCRB repertoires of their sorted circulating CD4+ T cell subsets. Naive and central memory subsets were obtained from all 30 or so donors, but regulatory and stem cell-like memory subsets were isolated from only 8 patients and roughly eight healthy donors.

Findings and caveats that apply to the study as a whole: Naive, central memory and regulatory TCRB repertoires appeared to be more alike among patients than among healthy donors. Patients with type 1 diabetes made fewer insertions and deleted more nucleotides at VDJ recombination sites, implying thymic rearrangement abnormalities. HLA sub-analyses involved small numbers of individuals, so any influence of HLA type on TCRB rearrangement remained unresolved. Because cDNA was sequenced instead of genomic DNA, activated cells with high expression could be over-represented, although the groups did not differ in activation or CD3 levels. In all four CD4+ subsets, TCRB CDR3 length was moderately but significantly shorter in type 1 diabetes patients. PCR may preferentially amplify shorter templates, but because patient and control samples were amplified and corrected together, any resulting skew would affect both groups equally.

Sequencing was done on a sample of naive CD4+ T cells from blood. The cell subset or site label corresponds to: true naive CD4+ T cells. The receptor chain draws on TRBV6-5 and TRBJ2-5, with 10 middle bases fitting TRBD1. This sequence originates from a young woman in good health. The nucleotide sequence is TGTGCCAGCAGTTACGACAGGGGGCTTCGAGAGACCCAGTACTTC. It translates as CASSYDRGLRETQYF.